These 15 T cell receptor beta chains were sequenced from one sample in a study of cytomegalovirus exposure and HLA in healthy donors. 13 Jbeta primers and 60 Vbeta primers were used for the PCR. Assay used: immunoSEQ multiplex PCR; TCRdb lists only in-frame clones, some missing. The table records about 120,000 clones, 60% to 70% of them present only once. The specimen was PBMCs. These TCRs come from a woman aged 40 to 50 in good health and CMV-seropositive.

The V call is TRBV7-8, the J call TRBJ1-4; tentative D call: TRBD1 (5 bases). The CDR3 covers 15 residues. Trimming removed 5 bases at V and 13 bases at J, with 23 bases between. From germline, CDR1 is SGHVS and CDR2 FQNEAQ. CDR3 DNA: TGTGCCAGCAGCCCCATTCAGGGCCCGAGTCTCTTACTGTTTTTT. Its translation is CASSPIQGPSLLLFF.

The CDR3 reads CASSQGGSGSYEQYF. DNA for the CDR3: TGTGCCAGCAGCCAAGGTGGTAGCGGGAGTTACGAGCAGTACTTC. The chain recombines TRBV14 with TRBJ2-5, with TRBD2 identical over 9 bases. The assigned J gene may be wrong: the sequence end matches TRBJ2-7 better. CDR3 length equals 15 residues. Germline V gene data show CDR1 as SGHDN and CDR2 as FVKESK.

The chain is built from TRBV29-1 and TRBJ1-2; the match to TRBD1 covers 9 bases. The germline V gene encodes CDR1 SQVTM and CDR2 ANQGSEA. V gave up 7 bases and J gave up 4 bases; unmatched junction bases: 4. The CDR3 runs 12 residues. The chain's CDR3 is CSDLTGGYGYTF. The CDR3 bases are TGCAGCGATTTGACAGGGGGCTATGGCTACACCTTC.

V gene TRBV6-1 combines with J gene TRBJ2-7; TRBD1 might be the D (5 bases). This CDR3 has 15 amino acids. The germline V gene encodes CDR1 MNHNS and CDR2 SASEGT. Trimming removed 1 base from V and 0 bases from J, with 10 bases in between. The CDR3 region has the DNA TGTGCCAGCAGTGAAGGGCAGGGAAGCTCCTACGAGCAGTACTTC. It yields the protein CASSEGQGSSYEQYF.

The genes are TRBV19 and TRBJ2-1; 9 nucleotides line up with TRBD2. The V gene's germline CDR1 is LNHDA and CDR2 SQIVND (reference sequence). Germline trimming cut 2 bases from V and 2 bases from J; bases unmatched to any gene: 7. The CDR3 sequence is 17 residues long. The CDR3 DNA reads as TGTGCCAGTAGTATACTAGTGCTAGCGGGAACCTACAATGAGCAGTTCTTC. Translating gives CASSILVLAGTYNEQFF.

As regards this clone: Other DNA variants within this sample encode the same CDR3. CDR3 DNA sequence: TGTGCCAGCAGCTTGGGTACACACGAGCAGTACTTC. This sequence encodes CASSLGTHEQYF. The chain carries TRBV5-6 and TRBJ2-7; no firm D call. This CDR3 is built from 12 residues. V was shortened by 0 bases and J by 5 bases, with 6 bases between the two germline ends. Germline CDR1 reads SGHDT; CDR2 reads YYEEEE. Filled out from reference TRBV5-6 and TRBJ2-7, the complete variable domain reads DAGVTQSPTHLIKTRGQQVTLRCSPKSGHDTVSWYQQALGQGPQFIFQYYEEEERQRGNFPDRFSGHQFPNYSSELNVNALLLGDSALYLCASSLGTHEQYFGPGTRLTVT.

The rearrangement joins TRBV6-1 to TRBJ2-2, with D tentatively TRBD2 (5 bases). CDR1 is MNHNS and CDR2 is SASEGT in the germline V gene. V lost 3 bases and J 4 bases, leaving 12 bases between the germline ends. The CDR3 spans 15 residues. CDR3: CASSDTRLGTGELFF. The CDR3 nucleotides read TGTGCCAGCAGTGATACTAGGTTGGGCACCGGGGAGCTGTTTTTT.

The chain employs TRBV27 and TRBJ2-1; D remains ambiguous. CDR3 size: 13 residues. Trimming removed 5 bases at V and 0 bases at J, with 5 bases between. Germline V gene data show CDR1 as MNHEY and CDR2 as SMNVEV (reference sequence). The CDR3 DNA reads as TGTGCCAGCAGTACAAGCTCCTACAATGAGCAGTTCTTC. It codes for CASSTSSYNEQFF.

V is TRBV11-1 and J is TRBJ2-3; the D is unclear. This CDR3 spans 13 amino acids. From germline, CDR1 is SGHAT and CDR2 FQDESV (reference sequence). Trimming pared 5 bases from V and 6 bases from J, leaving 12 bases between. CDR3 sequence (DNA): TGTGCCAGCAGCAATTATCCGTTGGATACGCAGTATTTT. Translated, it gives CASSNYPLDTQYF.

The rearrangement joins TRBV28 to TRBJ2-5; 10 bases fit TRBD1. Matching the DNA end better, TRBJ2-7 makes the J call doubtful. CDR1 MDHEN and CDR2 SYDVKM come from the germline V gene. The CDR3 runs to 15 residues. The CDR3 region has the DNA TGTGCCAGCAGTGTAACCGGGACAGGGGTTGGCGAGCAGTACTTC. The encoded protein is CASSVTGTGVGEQYF.

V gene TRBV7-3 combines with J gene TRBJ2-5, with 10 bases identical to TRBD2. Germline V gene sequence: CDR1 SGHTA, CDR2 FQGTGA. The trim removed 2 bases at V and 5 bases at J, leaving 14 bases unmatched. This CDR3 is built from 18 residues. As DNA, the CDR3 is TGTGCCAGCAGCTTAGATGCTAGCGGGAGTTATAGTGGGGAGACCCAGTACTTC. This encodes CASSLDASGSYSGETQYF.

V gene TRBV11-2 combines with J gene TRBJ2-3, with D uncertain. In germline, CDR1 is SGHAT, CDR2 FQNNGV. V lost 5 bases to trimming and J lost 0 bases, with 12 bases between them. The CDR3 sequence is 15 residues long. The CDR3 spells CASSPFAASTDTQYF. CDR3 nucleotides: TGTGCCAGCAGCCCGTTTGCGGCTAGCACAGATACGCAGTATTTT.

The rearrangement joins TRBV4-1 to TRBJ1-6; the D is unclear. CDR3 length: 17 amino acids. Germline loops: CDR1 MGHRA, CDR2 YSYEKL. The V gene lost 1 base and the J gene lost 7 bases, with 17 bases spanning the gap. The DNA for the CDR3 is TGCGCCAGCAGCCAAGGATCAGGACGGGAGAACAATTCACCCCTCCACTTT. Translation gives CASSQGSGRENNSPLHF.

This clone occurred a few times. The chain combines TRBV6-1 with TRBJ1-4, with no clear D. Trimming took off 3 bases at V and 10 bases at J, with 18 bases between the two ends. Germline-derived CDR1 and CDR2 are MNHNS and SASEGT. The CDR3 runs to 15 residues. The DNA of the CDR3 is TGTGCCAGCAGTGATCCAGGCAACCCCGAAACAAAACTGTTTTTT. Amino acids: CASSDPGNPETKLFF.

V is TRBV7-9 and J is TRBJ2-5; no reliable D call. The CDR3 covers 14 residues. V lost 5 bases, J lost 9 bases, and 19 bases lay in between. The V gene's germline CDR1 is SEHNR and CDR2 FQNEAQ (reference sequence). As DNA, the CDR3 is TGTGCCAGCAGCCAGCCCCCTGCTACCGGAGCCCAGTACTTC. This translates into CASSQPPATGAQYF.